The 11 T cell receptor beta chains below were found in one sample sequenced in a study of T cell changes during pregnancy in multiple sclerosis. Repertoires were generated with immunoSEQ multiplex PCR, while TCRdb's copy carries only in-frame clones and drops some. The sample includes 75,000 to 95,000 clones, around 93% of them seen just once. The specimen was peripheral blood, collected before pregnancy. Receptors were obtained from a female donor with multiple sclerosis, enrolled in a pregnancy study.

V is TRBV10-3 and J is TRBJ1-1; no clear D gene. V dropped 6 bases and J dropped 3 bases, with 11 bases sitting between them. CDR1 ENHRY and CDR2 SYGVKD come from the germline V gene. There are 13 residues in the CDR3. CDR3 protein: CAIRRTLDTEAFF. The CDR3 coding sequence is TGTGCCATCAGGCGCACCCTTGACACTGAAGCTTTCTTT.

The rearrangement joins TRBV6-4 to TRBJ2-3; possibly TRBD1 for D (6 bases). The CDR3 totals 15 residues. V was cut by 2 bases and J by 8 bases, with 17 bases left in between. The germline V gene encodes CDR1 MRHNA and CDR2 SNTAGT. For the CDR3, the DNA is TGTGCCAGCAGTGACGGGCCGTCCGCCAGGGGTACGCAGTATTTT. It specifies CASSDGPSARGTQYF.

V gene TRBV6-5 combines with J gene TRBJ2-2; D gene uncertain. The CDR3 sequence is 11 residues long. Germline CDR1 is MNHEY and CDR2 is SVGAGI. CDR3 sequence (DNA): TGTGCTTCATTGCGTGCCGGGGAGCTGTTTTTT. Its protein product is CASLRAGELFF.

The rearrangement links TRBV2 to TRBJ1-3; maybe TRBD1 (5 bases). V lost 8 bases and J lost 1, with 9 bases in between. The length of the CDR3 is 13 residues. CDR1 and CDR2 (germline): SNHLY, FYNNEI. The CDR3 DNA sequence: TGTGCCAGCCGCAGGGTTTCTGGAAACACCATATATTTT. Protein sequence: CASRRVSGNTIYF.

This clone was found once. V is TRBV6-5 and J is TRBJ2-7, with D tentatively TRBD2 (6 bases). Germline CDR1 is MNHEY and CDR2 is SVGAGI. The CDR3 runs 13 residues. With 4 bases removed from V and 2 bases from J, the gap between germline ends came to 9 bases. The CDR3 sequence is CASSSSAPYEQYF. The DNA of the CDR3 is TGTGCCAGCAGTTCTAGCGCGCCCTACGAGCAGTACTTC.

This chain links TRBV9 with TRBJ2-3; 8 positions agree with TRBD2. The CDR3 is 17 residues long. Trimming took 4 bases from V and 1 from J; bases not matched to a gene: 11. Germline V gene sequence: CDR1 SGDLS, CDR2 YYNGEE. CDR3 protein: CASSPRKGRGGTDTQYF. The CDR3 DNA reads TGTGCCAGCAGCCCCCGAAAGGGGCGGGGGGGCACAGATACGCAGTATTTT.

The chain links TRBV7-9 to TRBJ1-4, with no clear D. The germline V gene encodes CDR1 SEHNR and CDR2 FQNEAQ (reference sequence). The CDR3 length is 15 residues. Trimming pared 5 bases from V and 8 bases from J, leaving 18 bases between. The CDR3 protein is CASSLGVTIGEKLFF. The CDR3 nucleotides are TGTGCCAGCAGCCTCGGGGTTACCATCGGGGAAAAACTGTTTTTT.

The chain couples TRBV4-1 to TRBJ2-2, with 10 bases identical to TRBD1. There are 16 residues in the CDR3. The germline V gene has CDR1 MGHRA and CDR2 YSYEKL. The V gene end was trimmed by 1 base and the J gene end by 8 bases; junction bases not matched to a gene: 7. The CDR3 nucleotides read TGCGCCAGCAGCCAAGTGACAGGGGGCTGGGGTGGGGAGCTGTTTTTT. This translates into CASSQVTGGWGGELFF.

CDR3 residues: CAWTSGSLNTGELFF. Written as DNA, the CDR3 is TGTGCCTGGACTAGCGGGAGCCTAAACACCGGGGAGCTGTTTTTT. The V gene is TRBV30, the J gene TRBJ2-2; the match to TRBD2 covers 10 bases. The CDR3 spans 15 residues. V shed 4 bases and J 2 bases; nucleotides not matched to a gene: 4. Germline CDR1 GTSNPN, CDR2 SVGIG (reference sequence).

This chain links TRBV6-1 with TRBJ2-5; the match to TRBD2 covers 14 bases. V gave up 6 bases and J gave up 2 bases; unmatched junction bases: 2. The CDR3 runs 15 residues. Germline V CDR1 and CDR2: MNHNS, SASEGT. CDR3 DNA: TGTGCCAGCAGCGGGACTAGCGGGAGACAAGAGACCCAGTACTTC. Protein product: CASSGTSGRQETQYF.

The V and J genes are TRBV7-9 and TRBJ1-5; the D is unclear. The CDR3 contains 15 residues. In germline, CDR1 is SEHNR, CDR2 FQNEAQ (reference sequence). The ends were cut back, 1 base at V and 0 bases at J, with 7 bases in the middle. The CDR3 DNA sequence: TGTGCCAGCAGCTTAGAAGGACTTAGCAATCAGCCCCAGCATTTT. This sequence encodes CASSLEGLSNQPQHF.